This TCR beta chain was sequenced for a study of shared clonotypes between healthy human individuals. Study results and caveats: The small donor group covered limited genetic and exposure diversity. Incomplete sequencing of sorted subsets was indicated by rarefaction despite large depth.

V shed 5 bases and J 2 bases; nucleotides not matched to a gene: 5. CDR1 and CDR2 (germline): SGHAT, FQNNGV. This CDR3 is built from 15 residues. In the case of this clone: The antigen remains undetermined.

Clones were read by immunoSEQ multiplex PCR, and TCRdb kept only the in-frame ones, dropping some. Here the sample spans millions of clones, roughly 91% being singletons. Terminally differentiated effector memory CD45RA+ cells were excluded from the naive CD8 cells, which were CD45RO-negative and positively selected for CCR7. There were only Caucasian adults among the donors, and all lived in Nashville, Tennessee. The chain recombines TRBV11-2 with TRBJ2-1; 8 positions agree with TRBD2. The material sequenced was naive CD8+ T cells from PBMCs. This sequence was found in a man aged 18 to 29 in good health. Some clones in this sample may be carry-over from other donors' samples. The CDR3 loop reads CASSLWTSTYNEQFF. The CDR3 nucleotides read TGTGCCAGCAGCCTATGGACTAGCACCTACAATGAGCAGTTCTTC.